The rows below give T cell receptor beta chains drawn from one sample of a study of T cells in Graves' hyperthyroidism and ophthalmopathy. TCRdb fed the multiplex PCR reads into MiXCR, producing one record per CDR3 protein. The data contain under 300,000 distinct CDR3 sequences, 20% to 25% of them singletons. Sequencing input: blood. Receptors were obtained from a man aged 40-49 years with Graves' hyperthyroidism that later progressed to Graves' ophthalmopathy. Each CDR3 is given with its conserved first and last residue. D genes are given only for firm matches. Not all rows give a size; the values are once, few, many and, for expanded clones, a class.

TRBV11-2	TRBD2	few	TRBJ2-7	CASSSLAGAFYEQYF	TGTGCCAGCAGCTCTCTAGCGGGAGCCTTCTACGAGCAGTACTTC
TRBV19	TRBD1	few	TRBJ2-7	CASSIGQGADEQYF	TGTGCCAGTAGTATCGGACAGGGGGCGGACGAGCAGTACTTC
TRBV18	-	-	TRBJ1-2	CASSQLKEGYTF	TGTGCCAGCTCACAATTAAAGGAAGGCTACACCTTC
TRBV12-3/TRBV12-4	-	many	TRBJ2-1	CASSRTTSSYNEQFF	TGTGCCAGCAGTAGGACTACGAGCTCCTACAATGAGCAGTTCTTC
TRBV12-3/TRBV12-4	TRBD1	many	TRBJ1-2	CASTPTGDGGGYTF	TGTGCCAGCACTCCCACAGGGGATGGTGGTGGCTACACCTTC
TRBV20-1	-	-	TRBJ2-7	CSAEQGYEQYF	TGCAGTGCTGAGCAAGGGTACGAGCAGTACTTC
TRBV6-5	-	-	TRBJ1-2	CASSYSGSPRSHYGYTF	TGTGCCAGCAGTTACTCAGGCAGCCCGAGGAGTCACTATGGCTACACCTTC
TRBV20-1	TRBD1	many	TRBJ1-6	CSARDPLTGDNSPLHF	TGCAGTGCTAGAGATCCCCTGACAGGGGATAATTCACCCCTCCACTTT
TRBV20-1	-	many	TRBJ2-2	CSARSQGPGELFF	TGCAGTGCTAGGAGTCAGGGCCCCGGGGAGCTGTTTTTT
TRBV20-1	-	many	TRBJ2-4	CSARDLAGLAKNIQYF	TGCAGTGCTAGAGATTTGGCAGGGTTAGCCAAAAACATTCAGTACTTC
TRBV29-1	-	-	TRBJ1-2	CSVEEDRSNYGYTF	TGCAGCGTTGAAGAAGACCGTTCTAACTATGGCTACACCTTC
TRBV19	-	-	TRBJ1-1	CASTDMNTEAFF	TGTGCCAGTACCGATATGAACACTGAAGCTTTCTTT
TRBV30	-	many	TRBJ2-5	CAWSVRVQETQYF	TGTGCCTGGAGTGTCCGGGTCCAAGAGACCCAGTACTTC
TRBV6-5	-	few	TRBJ2-7	CASSLQTGPEQYF	TGTGCCAGCAGCTTACAGACAGGTCCCGAGCAGTACTTC
TRBV7-2	-	many	TRBJ1-1	CASSLASRSWGTEAFF	TGTGCCAGCAGCTTAGCTTCTAGGAGCTGGGGGACTGAAGCTTTCTTT
TRBV28	-	-	TRBJ2-2	CASSLPGDTGELFF	TGTGCCAGCAGTTTGCCGGGAGATACCGGGGAGCTGTTTTTT
TRBV5-6	-	few	TRBJ1-2	CASSLDVGYTF	TGTGCCAGCAGCTTGGATGTTGGCTACACCTTC
TRBV6-2/TRBV6-3	-	-	TRBJ2-7	CASSYLKTVSYEQYF	TGTGCCAGCAGTTACTTGAAGACAGTATCCTACGAGCAGTACTTC
TRBV12-3/TRBV12-4	-	many	TRBJ2-5	CASSLDIQETQYF	TGTGCCAGCAGTTTAGATATCCAAGAGACCCAGTACTTC